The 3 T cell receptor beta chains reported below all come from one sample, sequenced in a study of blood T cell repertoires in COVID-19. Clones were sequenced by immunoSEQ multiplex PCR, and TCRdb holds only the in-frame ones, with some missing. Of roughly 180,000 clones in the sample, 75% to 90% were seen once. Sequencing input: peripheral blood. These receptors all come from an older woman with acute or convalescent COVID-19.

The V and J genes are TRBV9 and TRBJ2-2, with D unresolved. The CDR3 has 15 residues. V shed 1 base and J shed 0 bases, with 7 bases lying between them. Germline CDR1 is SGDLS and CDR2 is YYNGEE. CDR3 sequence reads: CASSVSHSNTGELFF. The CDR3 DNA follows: TGTGCCAGCAGCGTATCCCACTCGAACACCGGGGAGCTGTTTTTT.

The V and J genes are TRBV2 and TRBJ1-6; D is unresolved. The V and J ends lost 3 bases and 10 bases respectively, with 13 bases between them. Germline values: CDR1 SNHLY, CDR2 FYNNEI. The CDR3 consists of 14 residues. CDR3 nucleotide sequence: TGTGCCAGCAGTGATTCGGGTCCAAGGTCACCCCTCCACTTT. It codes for CASSDSGPRSPLHF. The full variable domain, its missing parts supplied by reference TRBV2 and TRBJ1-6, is EPEVTQTPSHQVTQMGQEVILRCVPISNHLYFYWYRQILGQKVEFLVSFYNNEISEKSEIFDDQFSVERPDGSNFTLKIRSTKLEDSAMYFCASSDSGPRSPLHFGNGTRLTVT.

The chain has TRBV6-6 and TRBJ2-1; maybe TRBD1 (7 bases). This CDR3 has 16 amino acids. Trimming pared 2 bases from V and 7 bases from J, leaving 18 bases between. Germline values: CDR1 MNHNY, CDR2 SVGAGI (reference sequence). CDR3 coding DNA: TGTGCCAGCAGTTACCTCGGAGGGGGCGAGAGGAATGAGCAGTTCTTC. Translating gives CASSYLGGGERNEQFF.